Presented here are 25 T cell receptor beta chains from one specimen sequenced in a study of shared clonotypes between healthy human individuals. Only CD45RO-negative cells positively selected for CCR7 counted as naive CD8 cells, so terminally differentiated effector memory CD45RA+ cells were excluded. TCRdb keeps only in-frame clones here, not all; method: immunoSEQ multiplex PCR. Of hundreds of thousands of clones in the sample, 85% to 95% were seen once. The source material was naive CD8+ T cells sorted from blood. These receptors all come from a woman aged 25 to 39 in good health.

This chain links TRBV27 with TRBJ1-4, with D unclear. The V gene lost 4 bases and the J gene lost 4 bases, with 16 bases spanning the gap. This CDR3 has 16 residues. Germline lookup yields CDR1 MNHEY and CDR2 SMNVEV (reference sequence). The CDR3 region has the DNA TGTGCCAGCAGTTCTCTCACAGCGGATCTTAATGAAAAACTGTTTTTT. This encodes CASSSLTADLNEKLFF.

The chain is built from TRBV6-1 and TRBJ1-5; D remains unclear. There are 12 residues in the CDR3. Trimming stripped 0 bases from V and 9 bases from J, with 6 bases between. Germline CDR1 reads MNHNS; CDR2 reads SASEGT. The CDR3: CASSEAARPQHF. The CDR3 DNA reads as TGTGCCAGCAGTGAAGCTGCGAGGCCCCAGCATTTT.

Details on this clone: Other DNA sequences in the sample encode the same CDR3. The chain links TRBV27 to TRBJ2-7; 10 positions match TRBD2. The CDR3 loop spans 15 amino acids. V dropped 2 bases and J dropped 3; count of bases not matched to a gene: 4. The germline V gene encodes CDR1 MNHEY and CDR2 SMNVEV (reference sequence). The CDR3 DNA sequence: TGTGCCAGCAGTTTACTAGCGGGAGCGCTCTACGAGCAGTACTTC. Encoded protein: CASSLLAGALYEQYF.

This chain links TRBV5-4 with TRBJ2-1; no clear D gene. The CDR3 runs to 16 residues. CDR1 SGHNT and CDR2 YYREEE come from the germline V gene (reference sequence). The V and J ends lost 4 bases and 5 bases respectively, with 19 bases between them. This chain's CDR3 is CASSNRGSGWDNEQFF. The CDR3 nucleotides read TGTGCCAGCAGCAACAGAGGTTCTGGCTGGGACAATGAGCAGTTCTTC.

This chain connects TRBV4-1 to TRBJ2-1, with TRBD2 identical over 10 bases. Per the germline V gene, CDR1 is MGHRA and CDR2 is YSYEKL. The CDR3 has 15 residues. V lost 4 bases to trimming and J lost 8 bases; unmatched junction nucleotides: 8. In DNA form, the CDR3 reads TGCGCCAGCAGCCGTCTAGCGGGAGAGGCGTATGAGCAGTTCTTC. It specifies CASSRLAGEAYEQFF.

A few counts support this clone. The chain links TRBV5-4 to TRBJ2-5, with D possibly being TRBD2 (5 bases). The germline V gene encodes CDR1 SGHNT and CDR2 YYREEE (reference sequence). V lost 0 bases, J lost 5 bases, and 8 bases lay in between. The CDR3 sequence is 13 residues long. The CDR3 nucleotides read TGTGCCAGCAGCTTGGAGGTAGCGGAGACCCAGTACTTC. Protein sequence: CASSLEVAETQYF.

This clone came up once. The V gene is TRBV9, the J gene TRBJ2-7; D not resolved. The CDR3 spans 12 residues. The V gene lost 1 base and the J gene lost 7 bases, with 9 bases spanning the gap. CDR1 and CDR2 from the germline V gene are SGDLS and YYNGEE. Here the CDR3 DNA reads TGTGCCAGCAGCGTAAACGGAGTTGAGCAGTACTTC. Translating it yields CASSVNGVEQYF.

The CDR3 loop reads CASSLAGGGVEQYF. Here the CDR3 DNA reads TGTGCCAGCAGCCTTGCGGGAGGCGGTGTCGAGCAGTACTTC. The chain recombines TRBV27 with TRBJ2-7; 8 nucleotides align to TRBD2. This CDR3 spans 14 amino acids. Germline loops: CDR1 MNHEY, CDR2 SMNVEV (reference sequence). Trimming cost V 6 bases and J 6 bases; bases outside gene matches: 10.

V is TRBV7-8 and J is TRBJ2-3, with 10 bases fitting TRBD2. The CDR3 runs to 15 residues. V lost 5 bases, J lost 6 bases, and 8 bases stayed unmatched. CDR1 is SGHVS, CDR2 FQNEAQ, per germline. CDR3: CASSKGAGGPDTQYF. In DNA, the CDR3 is TGTGCCAGCAGCAAAGGAGCGGGAGGGCCGGATACGCAGTATTTT.

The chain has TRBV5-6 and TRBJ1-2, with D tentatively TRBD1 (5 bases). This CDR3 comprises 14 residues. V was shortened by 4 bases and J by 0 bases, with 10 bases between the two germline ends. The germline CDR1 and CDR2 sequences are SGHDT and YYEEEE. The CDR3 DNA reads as TGTGCCAGCAGCCCAGGGATGTCTAACTATGGCTACACCTTC. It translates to CASSPGMSNYGYTF.

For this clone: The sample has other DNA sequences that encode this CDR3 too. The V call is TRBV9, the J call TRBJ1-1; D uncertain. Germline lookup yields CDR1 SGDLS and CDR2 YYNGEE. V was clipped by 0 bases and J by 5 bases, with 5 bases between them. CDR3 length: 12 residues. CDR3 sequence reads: CASSVEGTEAFF. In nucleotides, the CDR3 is TGTGCCAGCAGCGTAGAAGGGACTGAAGCTTTCTTT.

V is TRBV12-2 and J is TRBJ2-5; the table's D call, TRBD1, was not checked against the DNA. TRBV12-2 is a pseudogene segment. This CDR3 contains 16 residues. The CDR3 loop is CASRLADRGCRETQYF. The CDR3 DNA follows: TGTGCAAGTCGCTTAGCAGACAGGGGCTGCCGTGAGACCCAGTACTTC.

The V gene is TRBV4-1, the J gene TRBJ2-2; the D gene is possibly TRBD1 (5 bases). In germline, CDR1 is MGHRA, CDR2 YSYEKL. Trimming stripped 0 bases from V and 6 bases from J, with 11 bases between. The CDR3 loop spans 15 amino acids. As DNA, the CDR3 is TGCGCCAGCAGCCAAGATTGGGCAGGGCCCGGGGAGCTGTTTTTT. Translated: CASSQDWAGPGELFF.

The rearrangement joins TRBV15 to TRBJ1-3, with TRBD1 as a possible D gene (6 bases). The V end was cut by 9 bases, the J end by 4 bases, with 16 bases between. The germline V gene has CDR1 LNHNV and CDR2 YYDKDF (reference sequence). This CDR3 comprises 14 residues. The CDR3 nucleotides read TGTGCCACTTCTAACAGGGTGGAAGGAAACACCATATATTTT. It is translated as CATSNRVEGNTIYF.

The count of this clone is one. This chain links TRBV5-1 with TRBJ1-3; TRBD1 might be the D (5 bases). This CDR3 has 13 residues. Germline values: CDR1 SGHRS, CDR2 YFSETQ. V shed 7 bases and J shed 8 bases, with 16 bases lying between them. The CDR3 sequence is CASDRGKNYTIYF. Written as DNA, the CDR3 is TGCGCCAGCGACCGGGGGAAAAACTACACCATATATTTT. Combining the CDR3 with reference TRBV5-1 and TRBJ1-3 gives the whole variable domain KAGVTQTPRYLIKTRGQQVTLSCSPISGHRSVSWYQQTPGQGLQFLFEYFSETQRNKGNFPGRFSGRQFSNSRSEMNVSTLELGDSALYLCASDRGKNYTIYFGEGSWLTVV.

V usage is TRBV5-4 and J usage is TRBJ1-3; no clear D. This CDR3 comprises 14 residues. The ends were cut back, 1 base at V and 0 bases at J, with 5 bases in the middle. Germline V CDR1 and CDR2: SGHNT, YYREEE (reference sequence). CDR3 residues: CASSLRNSGNTIYF. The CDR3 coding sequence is TGTGCCAGCAGCTTGAGAAACTCTGGAAACACCATATATTTT.

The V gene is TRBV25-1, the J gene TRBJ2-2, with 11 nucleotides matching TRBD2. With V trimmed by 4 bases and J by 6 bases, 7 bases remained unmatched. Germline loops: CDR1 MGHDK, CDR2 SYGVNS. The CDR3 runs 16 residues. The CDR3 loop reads CASSGELAGESGELFF. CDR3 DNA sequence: TGTGCCAGCAGTGGGGAACTAGCGGGAGAATCCGGGGAGCTGTTTTTT.

CDR3 region: CASSLIRATYEQYF. CDR3 nucleotides: TGTGCCAGCAGTTTGATCAGAGCGACCTACGAGCAGTACTTC. V and J are TRBV28 and TRBJ2-7; D unclear. V lost 3 bases to trimming and J lost 2 bases, with 11 bases between them. The CDR3 has 14 residues. Germline V lookup: CDR1 MDHEN, CDR2 SYDVKM.

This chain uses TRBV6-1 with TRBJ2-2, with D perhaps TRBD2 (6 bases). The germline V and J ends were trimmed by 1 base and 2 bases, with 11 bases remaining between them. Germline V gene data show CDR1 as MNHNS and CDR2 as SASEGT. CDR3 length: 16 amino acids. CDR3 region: CASSEGWDLNTGELFF. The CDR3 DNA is TGTGCCAGCAGTGAAGGTTGGGACTTAAACACCGGGGAGCTGTTTTTT.

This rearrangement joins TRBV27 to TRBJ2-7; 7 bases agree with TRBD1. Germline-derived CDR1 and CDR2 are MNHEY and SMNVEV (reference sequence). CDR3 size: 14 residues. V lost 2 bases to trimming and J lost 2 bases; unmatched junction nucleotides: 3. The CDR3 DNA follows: TGTGCCAGCAGTTTAGAGGGGGCTCCCTACGAGCAGTACTTC. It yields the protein CASSLEGAPYEQYF.

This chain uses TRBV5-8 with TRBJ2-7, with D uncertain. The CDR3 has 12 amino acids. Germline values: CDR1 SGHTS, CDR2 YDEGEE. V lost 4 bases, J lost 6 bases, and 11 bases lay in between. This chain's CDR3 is CASSDLRGEQYF. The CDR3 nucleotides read TGTGCCAGCAGCGACCTAAGAGGCGAGCAGTACTTC.

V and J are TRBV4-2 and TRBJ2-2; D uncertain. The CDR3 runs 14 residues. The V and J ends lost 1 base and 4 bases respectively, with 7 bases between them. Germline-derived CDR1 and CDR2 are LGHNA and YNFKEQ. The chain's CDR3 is CASSQGHGTGELFF. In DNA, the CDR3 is TGTGCCAGCAGCCAAGGCCATGGCACCGGGGAGCTGTTTTTT.

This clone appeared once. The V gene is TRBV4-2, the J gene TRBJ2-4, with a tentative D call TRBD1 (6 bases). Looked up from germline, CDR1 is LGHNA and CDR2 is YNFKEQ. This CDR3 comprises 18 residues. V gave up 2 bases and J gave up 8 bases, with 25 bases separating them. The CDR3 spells CASSQSLQGTVPSHIQYF. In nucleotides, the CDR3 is TGTGCCAGCAGCCAAAGCCTACAGGGAACCGTCCCATCCCACATTCAGTACTTC.

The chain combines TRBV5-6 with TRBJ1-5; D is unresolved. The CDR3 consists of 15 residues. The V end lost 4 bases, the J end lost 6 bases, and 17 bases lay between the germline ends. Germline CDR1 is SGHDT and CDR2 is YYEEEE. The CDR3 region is CASSHRQVKGQPQHF. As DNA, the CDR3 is TGTGCCAGCAGCCACCGACAAGTCAAGGGTCAGCCCCAGCATTTT.

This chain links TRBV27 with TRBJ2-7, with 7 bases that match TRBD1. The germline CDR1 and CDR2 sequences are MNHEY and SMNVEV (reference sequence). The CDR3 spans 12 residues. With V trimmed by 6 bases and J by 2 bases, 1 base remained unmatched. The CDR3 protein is CASRGQTYEQYF. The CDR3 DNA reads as TGTGCCAGCAGGGGACAGACCTACGAGCAGTACTTC.